A selection of T cell receptor beta chains follows, all from one sample in a study of blood T cell repertoires in COVID-19. Some clones are missing from TCRdb's copy, which holds only in-frame ones; the method was immunoSEQ multiplex PCR. The table records about 170,000 clones, roughly 82% of them present only once. Sequenced: peripheral blood. Receptors originate from a woman aged 40 to 49 with COVID-19, enrolled during active disease. The CDR3 runs from the conserved cysteine through the conserved F or W. The order of the fields is clone size, J gene, V gene, D gene, CDR3 protein, CDR3 DNA. The D gene is left open where the match is weak. Clone size appears in some rows only: once, few, many, or a class for an expanded clone.

size: once
J: TRBJ2-6
V: TRBV5-1
D: NA
CDR3: CASSLDGQSGANVLTF
DNA: TGCGCCAGCAGCTTGGATGGACAGTCTGGGGCCAACGTCCTGACTTTC

size: NA
J: TRBJ1-1
V: TRBV11-1
D: NA
CDR3: CASSPSLPRGNTEAFF
DNA: TGTGCCAGCAGCCCGTCTCTGCCCCGCGGGAACACTGAAGCTTTCTTT

size: NA
J: TRBJ2-1
V: TRBV20-1
D: NA
CDR3: CSASSGEAPQFF
DNA: TGCAGTGCTAGTTCGGGGGAGGCACCGCAGTTCTTC

size: NA
J: TRBJ2-7
V: TRBV27
D: NA
CDR3: CASSYSNEQYF
DNA: TGTGCCAGCAGCTATTCGAACGAGCAGTACTTC

size: NA
J: TRBJ1-3
V: TRBV13
D: NA
CDR3: CASSLKRGFGNTIYF
DNA: TGTGCCAGCAGCTTAAAGCGGGGTTTTGGAAACACCATATATTTT

size: NA
J: TRBJ1-2
V: TRBV5-4
D: NA
CDR3: CASSQTQAYGYTF
DNA: TGTGCCAGCAGCCAGACACAGGCATATGGCTACACCTTC

size: NA
J: TRBJ2-1
V: TRBV3-1/TRBV3-2
D: TRBD2
CDR3: CASSQPLGAGVHNEQFF
DNA: TGTGCCAGCAGCCAACCCTTAGGGGCGGGGGTACACAATGAGCAGTTCTTC

size: few
J: TRBJ1-2
V: TRBV29-1
D: TRBD1
CDR3: CSGGTDQEGYTF
DNA: TGCAGCGGCGGGACAGACCAGGAGGGCTACACCTTC

size: NA
J: TRBJ1-2
V: TRBV1
D: NA
CDR3: CTSTSKRYGYTF
DNA: TGCACCAGCACCTCTAAGCGGTATGGCTACACCTTC

size: NA
J: TRBJ1-1
V: TRBV30
D: TRBD1
CDR3: CAWNRGGFTEAFF
DNA: TGTGCCTGGAACAGGGGGGGTTTCACTGAAGCTTTCTTT

size: NA
J: TRBJ2-1
V: TRBV30
D: TRBD2
CDR3: CAWSPTSGTNEQFF
DNA: TGTGCCTGGAGTCCGACTAGCGGGACCAATGAGCAGTTCTTC

size: NA
J: TRBJ2-3
V: TRBV23-1
D: NA
CDR3: CASSQPDREGTDTQYF
DNA: TGCGCCAGCAGTCAACCGGACAGGGAGGGAACAGATACGCAGTATTTT

size: NA
J: TRBJ1-2
V: TRBV11-2
D: TRBD1
CDR3: CASSLGPSGGAGYTF
DNA: TGTGCCAGCAGCTTAGGCCCCTCAGGGGGCGCGGGCTACACCTTC

size: NA
J: TRBJ2-7
V: TRBV7-2
D: TRBD2
CDR3: CASRLGGGAYEQYF
DNA: TGTGCCAGCAGACTGGGGGGAGGGGCCTACGAGCAGTACTTC

size: NA
J: TRBJ2-4
V: TRBV12-3/TRBV12-4
D: NA
CDR3: CASGAAKNIQYF
DNA: TGTGCCAGCGGGGCAGCCAAAAACATTCAGTACTTC

size: NA
J: TRBJ2-3
V: TRBV6-5
D: TRBD1
CDR3: CASSIDRGDTQYF
DNA: TGTGCCAGCAGTATAGACAGGGGAGATACGCAGTATTTT

size: NA
J: TRBJ1-2
V: TRBV9
D: TRBD1
CDR3: CATPGQLRGYTF
DNA: TGTGCCACCCCGGGACAGCTAAGAGGCTACACCTTC

size: NA
J: TRBJ2-5
V: TRBV15
D: NA
CDR3: CATSQRLQETQYF
DNA: TGTGCCACCAGTCAGAGGCTCCAAGAGACCCAGTACTTC

size: NA
J: TRBJ2-7
V: TRBV28
D: TRBD1
CDR3: CASSTPGQSYEQYF
DNA: TGTGCCAGCAGTACGCCGGGACAGTCCTACGAGCAGTACTTC

size: NA
J: TRBJ2-3
V: TRBV19
D: NA
CDR3: CAPKGCGDSSYF
DNA: TGTGCCCCAAAGGGTTGTGGGGACTCCTCGTATTTT

size: NA
J: TRBJ1-4
V: TRBV5-6
D: TRBD1
CDR3: CASTMLVGTGTSKGEKLFF
DNA: TGTGCCAGCACCATGCTTGTCGGGACAGGGACGAGTAAAGGTGAAAAACTGTTTTTT